This is a list of T cell receptor beta chains from one sample in a study of neurological immune-mediated disorders. Each CDR3 protein is one row after TCRdb ran MiXCR on the 5' RACE reads. The table lists some 61,000 distinct CDR3 sequences, around 3.9% of them singletons, with 1.3% in the top ten. The specimen sequenced was PBMCs. The receptor source for this set is a man in his thirties or forties with multiple sclerosis. Both conserved end residues are part of each CDR3. The D gene is left open where the match is weak. Not all rows give a size; the values are once, few, many and, for expanded clones, a class.

D	V	J	size	DNA	CDR3
-	TRBV3-1	TRBJ2-3	many	TGTGCCAGCAGCCGCCCCGGGACCCCGACCACAGATACGCAGTATTTT	CASSRPGTPTTDTQYF
-	TRBV10-3	TRBJ2-7	many	TGTGCCATCAGTGAAATAGGCCAGAACGGCGAGCAGTACTTC	CAISEIGQNGEQYF
-	TRBV29-1	TRBJ2-1	many	TGCAGCGTTGAAGGGACTACCCCGATCCCCTACAATGAGCAGTTCTTC	CSVEGTTPIPYNEQFF
TRBD1	TRBV6-2/TRBV6-3	TRBJ2-7	-	TGTGCCAGCAGTTACCTCACAGGGGGCTACGAGCAGTACTTC	CASSYLTGGYEQYF
-	TRBV5-6	TRBJ1-3	many	TGTGCCAGCAGCGCCCGGGCATCTGGAAACACCATATATTTT	CASSARASGNTIYF
TRBD2	TRBV4-1	TRBJ2-7	many	TGCGCCAGCAGCCAAGATACGCCGGGGGGGCTCTACGAGCAGTACTTC	CASSQDTPGGLYEQYF
-	TRBV5-1	TRBJ2-3	many	TGCGCCAGCAGCCCTAGGGCGACAGGAAGCACAGATACGCAGTATTTT	CASSPRATGSTDTQYF
-	TRBV20-1	TRBJ2-3	many	TGCAGTGCCAAGGAAGACGGAGATACGCAGTATTTT	CSAKEDGDTQYF
TRBD1	TRBV4-1	TRBJ2-1	many	TGCGCCAGCAGCCAAGATCGGGGACAGGGTGTCCATGAGCAGTTCTTC	CASSQDRGQGVHEQFF
TRBD2	TRBV3-1	TRBJ2-3	-	TGTGCCAGCAGCCAAGACCCGCCTAGCGGGGGCACGCATACGCAGTATTTT	CASSQDPPSGGTHTQYF
-	TRBV6-6	TRBJ1-3	many	TGTGCCAGCAGTTACGGGGAGAGACTATATTTT	CASSYGERLYF
-	TRBV5-1	TRBJ2-7	many	TGCGCCAGCAGCTTGGTGGACTTCTGGAGCTACGAGCAGTACTTC	CASSLVDFWSYEQYF
-	TRBV3-1	TRBJ2-7	many	TGTGCCAGCAGCCAAGTCGGGTCGGGCTCCTACGAGCAGTACTTC	CASSQVGSGSYEQYF
TRBD1	TRBV5-6	TRBJ2-2	many	TGTGCCAGCAGCTCGCTGGGACAGACCGCGTACACCGGGGAGCTGTTTTTT	CASSSLGQTAYTGELFF
-	TRBV5-1	TRBJ1-2	many	TGCGCCAGCAGCTTGTTTACAGGGATCGATGGCTACACCTTC	CASSLFTGIDGYTF
-	TRBV20-1	TRBJ2-5	many	TGCAGTGCTAGTTTATGGCGGGGGCTCCAAGAGACCCAGTACTTC	CSASLWRGLQETQYF
-	TRBV11-2	TRBJ2-7	few	TGTGCCAGCAGCTTAGATAACAGGGTTAACTCTGATGACGAGCAGTACTTC	CASSLDNRVNSDDEQYF
TRBD1	TRBV6-5	TRBJ1-1	many	TGTGCCAGCAGTAGTCTCCCGGGACAGGGGCGAAGGAGGAGCACTGAAGCTTTCTTT	CASSSLPGQGRRRSTEAFF
-	TRBV11-2	TRBJ2-7	many	TGTGCCAGCGACCGGCAGGGTACTTACGAGCAGTACTTC	CASDRQGTYEQYF
TRBD1	TRBV7-8	TRBJ1-1	many	TGTGCCAGCAGCTTACCGGGACAGGGATTGACTGAAGCTTTCTTT	CASSLPGQGLTEAFF
-	TRBV12-3/TRBV12-4	TRBJ2-3	-	TGTGCCAGCAGTTTCCCGCCCCTAGCTGGCGGGGGCACAGATACGCAGTATTTT	CASSFPPLAGGGTDTQYF
-	TRBV12-3/TRBV12-4	TRBJ2-3	many	TGTGCCAGCAAGACTACCGGGGGATCAGATACGCAGTATTTT	CASKTTGGSDTQYF
-	TRBV6-5	TRBJ2-2	many	TGTGCCAGCAGTTACCCGGGGGAAGGCGGGGAGCTGTTTTTT	CASSYPGEGGELFF
-	TRBV5-6	TRBJ1-4	many	TGTGCCAGCAGCTTCGGGCAACACTTTAATGAAAAACTGTTTTTT	CASSFGQHFNEKLFF
-	TRBV7-9	TRBJ2-1	many	TGTGCCAGCAGCTTAGAAACTTACAATGAGCAGTTCTTC	CASSLETYNEQFF
-	TRBV14	TRBJ2-1	many	TGTGCCAGCAGGTCGGATTCGGGGCTCTACAATGAGCAGTTCTTC	CASRSDSGLYNEQFF
TRBD1	TRBV29-1	TRBJ1-1	many	TGCAGCGTTATAAGACAGGGGAACACTGAAGCTTTCTTT	CSVIRQGNTEAFF
TRBD2	TRBV20-1	TRBJ2-2	many	TGCAGTGGACTAGCCCGATTACAGGGGGAGCTGTTTTTT	CSGLARLQGELFF
-	TRBV12-3/TRBV12-4	TRBJ2-3	many	TGTGCCAGCAGTTTAATCCTTCTCACAGATACGCAGTATTTT	CASSLILLTDTQYF
TRBD2	TRBV2	TRBJ2-2	many	TGTGCCAGCAGTGATGGGACTAGCTTGACCGGGGAGCTGTTTTTT	CASSDGTSLTGELFF
-	TRBV7-8	TRBJ2-5	many	TGTGCCAGCAGCTTAAGTTCCATATTAGGCCAAGAGACCCAGTACTTC	CASSLSSILGQETQYF
TRBD2	TRBV5-6	TRBJ2-3	many	TGTGCCAGCAGTTGGGGACTAGGAAGCACAGATACGCAGTATTTT	CASSWGLGSTDTQYF
-	TRBV20-1	TRBJ1-2	many	TGCAGTGCCCCAAAACAGGACGGCGAACGACTTAACTATGGCTACACCTTC	CSAPKQDGERLNYGYTF
TRBD2	TRBV7-6	TRBJ2-7	many	TGTGCCAGCAGCCCATATAGCGGGGGACTTCCGTACGAGCAGTACTTC	CASSPYSGGLPYEQYF
TRBD1	TRBV19	TRBJ1-1	-	TGTGCCAGTAGTTTAGCAGGGGGCTTGACTGAAGCTTTCTTT	CASSLAGGLTEAFF
-	TRBV10-3	TRBJ1-1	many	TGTGCCATCAAGGGGGGGGCAGGCACTGAAGCTTTCTTT	CAIKGGAGTEAFF
TRBD2	TRBV5-1	TRBJ2-1	many	TGCGCCAGCAGCGTAGCGGGGGCTGGGATTGAGCAGTTCTTC	CASSVAGAGIEQFF
TRBD2	TRBV3-1	TRBJ2-1	many	TGTGCCAGCAGCCAAGCGGCTAGACTAGCGGGGGCCTACAATGAGCAGTTCTTC	CASSQAARLAGAYNEQFF
-	TRBV7-9	TRBJ1-5	many	TGTGCCAGCAGCTTAATCGATCAGCCCCAGCATTTT	CASSLIDQPQHF
TRBD1	TRBV2	TRBJ2-5	many	TGTGCCAGCAGTGAGGGGACAGAAGAGACCCAGTACTTC	CASSEGTEETQYF
-	TRBV27	TRBJ1-2	many	TGTGCCAGCAGTTTGAATTGGGATGGGGGCTCAGTTCATGGCTACACCTTC	CASSLNWDGGSVHGYTF
TRBD1	TRBV6-5	TRBJ2-7	many	TGTGCCAGCAGAAGATTCCGGGACAGAGACTACGAGCAGTACTTC	CASRRFRDRDYEQYF
TRBD1	TRBV9	TRBJ2-2	many	TGTGCCAGCAGCCACACAGGGGGCACCGGGGAGCTGTTTTTT	CASSHTGGTGELFF
-	TRBV5-1	TRBJ2-3	many	TGCGCCAGCAGCTTGGTCGGGGGAGATACGCAGTATTTT	CASSLVGGDTQYF
-	TRBV18	TRBJ2-2	-	TGTGCCAGCTCACCAGGTCTGGGAACGAACACCGGGGAGCTGTTTTTT	CASSPGLGTNTGELFF
-	TRBV7-2	TRBJ2-2	many	TGTGCCAGCAGCTTAGTGGGAAGGGCCGGGGAGCTGTTTTTT	CASSLVGRAGELFF
-	TRBV5-5	TRBJ2-3	many	TGTGCCAGCAGCTTGGCGCTAGTCACAGATACGCAGTATTTT	CASSLALVTDTQYF
-	TRBV5-1	TRBJ2-7	many	TGCGCCAGCAGCTTGGCCGGTTCTAGGGGCATCTACGAGCAGTACTTC	CASSLAGSRGIYEQYF